The next 4 T cell receptor beta chains were all read from a single sample in a study of T cell repertoires in aging, cancer and after chemotherapy. TRB rearrangements spanning V, D and J were amplified using mixed TRB-A/B primers. In TCRdb, the multiplex PCR reads were re-called with MiXCR into one record per CDR3 protein. In the table there are roughly 9,800 distinct CDR3 sequences, less than 45% of which are singletons. TCR beta rearrangements were amplified from peripheral blood genomic DNA. Sequencing was carried out using blood. Receptor source: a human donor in good health.

This chain links TRBV19 with TRBJ1-6; TRBD1 matches 7 bases. Germline trimming cut 6 bases from V and 7 bases from J; bases unmatched to any gene: 9. The CDR3 spans 15 residues. Germline CDR1 and CDR2: LNHDA and SQIVND (reference sequence). CDR3 loop: CASSRQGMENSPLHF. CDR3 in DNA: TGTGCCAGTAGCAGACAGGGAATGGAAAATTCACCCCTCCACTTT.

The chain is built from TRBV27 and TRBJ2-1; D could derive from TRBD1 or TRBD2 (5 bases each). V gave up 6 bases and J gave up 3 bases, with 12 bases separating them. This CDR3 contains 14 residues. Germline V gene data show CDR1 as MNHEY and CDR2 as SMNVEV (reference sequence). The CDR3 bases are TGTGCCAGCAGCTTAAGGGACGGCTACAATGAGCAGTTCTTC. The encoded protein is CASSLRDGYNEQFF.

This chain links TRBV28 with TRBJ1-5; 7 bases agree with TRBD1. This CDR3 has 17 residues. The V gene's germline CDR1 is MDHEN and CDR2 SYDVKM. Trimming cost V 5 bases and J 1 base; bases outside gene matches: 11. CDR3 protein: CASSGRGIRVSNQPQHF. DNA for the CDR3: TGTGCCAGCAGTGGCAGGGGGATCCGGGTGAGCAATCAGCCCCAGCATTTT.

This clonotype was counted a few times. The chain joins TRBV6-5 to TRBJ1-6, with no clear D. The CDR3 length is 14 residues. V was cut by 4 bases and J by 10 bases, with 14 bases left in between. The V gene's germline CDR1 is MNHEY and CDR2 SVGAGI. The CDR3 coding sequence is TGTGCCAGCAGTTTGGACCGTTGGGAATCACCCCTCCACTTT. It is translated as CASSLDRWESPLHF.